Below are 22 T cell receptor beta chains sequenced from a single sample in a study of blood T cell repertoires in COVID-19 (dated by TCRdb to the early 2020s). The library was generated by the immunoSEQ multiplex PCR assay. Held by TCRdb, this immuneACCESS table contains in-frame sequences only and omits some clones. Under half of the omission traces to an unresolved V gene where checked; the cause of the rest is unknown. The sample table contains 75,000 to 90,000 clones; only one count was recorded for around four fifths of them. 10% to 12% of the sample is in the top ten clones. Material: peripheral blood. These receptors all stem from a human donor in a cohort sampled during active COVID-19.

This chain uses TRBV27 with TRBJ2-3, with TRBD2 identical over 8 bases. Germline V lookup: CDR1 MNHEY, CDR2 SMNVEV (reference sequence). The length of the CDR3 is 16 residues. J gave up 0 bases and V 5 bases, and 7 bases lay outside the gene matches. This chain's CDR3 is CASSPGRGTSTDTQYF. CDR3 DNA: TGTGCCAGCAGTCCCGGGAGGGGGACTAGCACAGATACGCAGTATTTT.

The chain recombines TRBV10-3 with TRBJ2-2, with 9 positions matching TRBD1. With 6 bases clipped from V and 3 bases from J, the junction kept 5 bases outside the gene matches. The CDR3 totals 15 residues. Germline CDR1 and CDR2: ENHRY and SYGVKD. CDR3 in amino acids: CAIRPDRGDTGELFF. As DNA, the CDR3 is TGTGCCATCAGGCCGGACAGGGGCGACACCGGGGAGCTGTTTTTT.

J is TRBJ1-3 and V is TRBV6-5; the match to TRBD1 covers 7 bases. The length of the CDR3 is 13 residues. CDR1 and CDR2 from the germline V gene are MNHEY and SVGAGI. With 10 bases clipped from V and 9 bases from J, the junction kept 12 bases outside the gene matches. Here the CDR3 DNA reads TGTGCCACCTGGGGGGACAGCCGTTCCACCATATATTTT. It yields the protein CATWGDSRSTIYF.

This clone was observed a few times. V usage is TRBV11-3 and J usage is TRBJ1-1; 7 nucleotides agree with TRBD1. This CDR3 has 13 amino acids. J gave up 5 bases and V 5 bases, and 5 bases lay outside the gene matches. Germline V gene lookup returns CDR1 SGHNT and CDR2 YENEEA. The CDR3 here is CASSRGPGTEAFF. CDR3 bases: TGTGCCAGCAGCAGGGGGCCCGGGACTGAAGCTTTCTTT.

The chain combines TRBV6-6 with TRBJ2-5, with D possibly TRBD2 on 5 matching bases. Germline CDR1 and CDR2: MNHNY and SVGAGI (reference sequence). Trimming left V 7 bases short and J 5 bases short, with 8 bases between. The CDR3 length is 11 residues. The CDR3 reads CASTTGETQYF. The CDR3 region has the DNA TGTGCCAGCACCACGGGGGAGACCCAGTACTTC.

This clone was recorded once. J is TRBJ1-1 and V is TRBV2; 10 bases align to TRBD1. The V and J ends lost 4 bases and 4 bases, in that order; junction bases with no gene match: 3. Germline CDR1 and CDR2: SNHLY and FYNNEI. The CDR3 sequence is 14 residues long. As DNA, the CDR3 is TGTGCCAGCAGTGGACAGGGGGCGGTCACTGAAGCTTTCTTT. Translated: CASSGQGAVTEAFF.

There are many counts of this clone. The chain carries TRBV19 and TRBJ1-4, with TRBD1 matching 9 bases. CDR1 and CDR2 from the germline V gene are LNHDA and SQIVND (reference sequence). The CDR3 loop spans 16 amino acids. Unmatched junction bases numbered 7, after V lost 1 base and J lost 7 bases. The CDR3 sequence: CASSIAAGTGSEKLFF. In nucleotides, the CDR3 is TGTGCCAGTAGTATAGCCGCCGGGACAGGGAGTGAAAAACTGTTTTTT.

The V call is TRBV2, the J call TRBJ2-7; no clear D. This CDR3 has 15 residues. V was pared by 1 base and J by 4 bases, with 14 bases between. Looked up from germline, CDR1 is SNHLY and CDR2 is FYNNEI. CDR3 sequence: CASSEGLPPLYEQYF. The CDR3 nucleotides read TGTGCCAGCAGTGAAGGCCTCCCACCCCTATACGAGCAGTACTTC.

CDR3 in DNA: TGTGCCAGTATCCCCCGACTGGGCCAGTACTTC. Its protein product is CASIPRLGQYF. V is TRBV19 and J is TRBJ2-5, with D unclear. The germline V and J ends were trimmed by 7 bases and 10 bases, with 13 bases remaining between them. This CDR3 has 11 residues. CDR1 and CDR2 (germline): LNHDA, SQIVND (reference sequence). Full variable domain (remainder filled in from reference TRBV19 and TRBJ2-5): DGGITQSPKYLFRKEGQNVTLSCEQNLNHDAMYWYRQDPGQGLRLIYYSQIVNDFQKGDIAEGYSVSREKKESFPLTVTSAQKNPTAFYLCASIPRLGQYFGPGTRLLVL.

This clone has only a few counts. The chain has TRBV5-1 and TRBJ2-1; TRBD2 matches 10 bases. Germline CDR1 and CDR2: SGHRS and YFSETQ. The trim removed 4 bases at V and 6 bases at J, leaving 7 bases unmatched. The length of the CDR3 is 15 residues. The DNA of the CDR3 is TGCGCCAGCAGCACCCTAGCGGGAGTTGGCAATGAGCAGTTCTTC. This gives the protein CASSTLAGVGNEQFF.

The chain carries TRBV6-1 and TRBJ1-5; 8 bases match TRBD1. The CDR3 runs to 17 residues. J gave up 2 bases and V 3 bases, and 9 bases lay outside the gene matches. Germline loops: CDR1 MNHNS, CDR2 SASEGT. This chain's CDR3 is CASSDGQGAAGNQPQHF. The CDR3 region has the DNA TGTGCCAGCAGTGACGGGCAGGGGGCTGCTGGCAATCAGCCCCAGCATTTT.

The J gene is TRBJ2-3, the V gene TRBV19; 8 bases are shared with TRBD2. CDR1 and CDR2 (germline): LNHDA, SQIVND (reference sequence). Trimming cost V 7 bases and J 1 base; bases outside gene matches: 7. The CDR3 totals 15 residues. In DNA form, the CDR3 reads TGTGCCAGTAACGACGGGGGGGCCGGCACAGATACGCAGTATTTT. Its protein product is CASNDGGAGTDTQYF.

The chain links TRBV30 to TRBJ1-1; D gene unclear. This CDR3 is built from 12 residues. In germline, CDR1 is GTSNPN, CDR2 SVGIG (reference sequence). V lost 3 bases to trimming and J lost 9 bases, with 14 bases between them. CDR3 in DNA: TGTGCCTGGAGCTTTATTCGAGGTAAAGCTTTCTTT. Protein: CAWSFIRGKAFF.

The chain has TRBV30 and TRBJ2-3; 11 bases are shared with TRBD1. Trimming cost V 3 bases and J 5 bases; bases outside gene matches: 10. The CDR3 spans 16 residues. The germline V gene has CDR1 GTSNPN and CDR2 SVGIG (reference sequence). The CDR3 nucleotides are TGTGCCTGGAGCTCACCGGGACAGGGGGTTGTAGATACGCAGTATTTT. Translated, it gives CAWSSPGQGVVDTQYF.

This clone occurred a few times. V and J are TRBV7-9 and TRBJ1-6; 9 positions match TRBD1. V lost 5 bases, J lost 7 bases, and 6 bases stayed unmatched. Germline CDR1 SEHNR, CDR2 FQNEAQ (reference sequence). The CDR3 runs to 15 residues. The CDR3 nucleotides are TGTGCCAGCAGCCTGACAGGGGGACGGAATTCACCCCTCCACTTT. Encoded protein: CASSLTGGRNSPLHF. Combining the CDR3 with reference TRBV7-9 and TRBJ1-6 gives the whole variable domain DTGVSQNPRHKITKRGQNVTFRCDPISEHNRLYWYRQTLGQGPEFLTYFQNEAQLEKSRLLSDRFSAERPKGSFSTLEIQRTEQGDSAMYLCASSLTGGRNSPLHFGNGTRLTVT.

This clone came up a few times. The chain uses TRBV30 and TRBJ2-1; possible D gene TRBD1, 5 bases. CDR1 and CDR2 from the germline V gene are GTSNPN and SVGIG (reference sequence). This CDR3 comprises 15 residues. Trimming took off 0 bases at V and 7 bases at J, with 16 bases between the two ends. The CDR3 is CAWSVLAGRANEQFF. The CDR3 coding sequence is TGTGCCTGGAGTGTTCTCGCCGGCAGGGCGAATGAGCAGTTCTTC.

This rearrangement joins TRBV5-4 to TRBJ1-4; 7 positions agree with TRBD1. V was pared by 5 bases and J by 7 bases, with 14 bases of the junction left unmatched. Germline assignment: CDR1 SGHNT and CDR2 YYREEE (reference sequence). The CDR3 length is 16 residues. In DNA, the CDR3 is TGTGCCAGCAGTCCCAATCCAGGGACAGAGGTTGAAAAACTGTTTTTT. This gives the protein CASSPNPGTEVEKLFF. The whole variable domain, filled in from reference TRBV5-4 and TRBJ1-4, reads ETGVTQSPTHLIKTRGQQVTLRCSSQSGHNTVSWYQQALGQGPQFIFQYYREEENGRGNFPPRFSGLQFPNYSSELNVNALELDDSALYLCASSPNPGTEVEKLFFGSGTQLSVL.

The rearrangement uses TRBV27 and TRBJ2-2, with TRBD1 matching 8 bases. V trimming: 6 bases; J trimming: 1 base; junction bases outside the gene matches: 1. This CDR3 has 14 residues. Germline V gene sequence: CDR1 MNHEY, CDR2 SMNVEV (reference sequence). CDR3: CASRGQGNTGELFF. The DNA of the CDR3 is TGTGCCAGCAGAGGACAGGGGAACACCGGGGAGCTGTTTTTT.

This clone was seen once. The chain links TRBV11-2 to TRBJ2-5; 12 bases fit TRBD2. The CDR3 runs 16 residues. From germline, CDR1 is SGHAT and CDR2 FQNNGV. V lost 5 bases, J lost 2 bases, and 6 bases stayed unmatched. CDR3 region: CASSRAGTSGQETQYF. In DNA form, the CDR3 reads TGTGCCAGCAGCCGCGCAGGGACTAGCGGGCAAGAGACCCAGTACTTC.

The chain recombines TRBV7-9 with TRBJ2-1, with TRBD2 matching 9 bases. The germline V gene has CDR1 SEHNR and CDR2 FQNEAQ (reference sequence). The ends lost 6 bases at V and 4 bases at J; junction bases unmatched: 1. CDR3 length: 13 amino acids. CDR3 amino acids: CASRLAGYNEQFF. The CDR3 bases are TGTGCCAGCAGACTAGCGGGTTACAATGAGCAGTTCTTC.

The rearrangement links TRBV11-3 to TRBJ2-2; TRBD2 matches at 11 bases. After removal of 5 bases from V and 4 bases from J, the junction contained 3 bases not matched to a gene. The CDR3 sequence is 15 residues long. CDR1 is SGHNT and CDR2 is YENEEA in the germline V gene. The chain's CDR3 is CASSRTSGPTGELFF. Here the CDR3 DNA reads TGTGCCAGCAGCCGGACTAGCGGGCCCACCGGGGAGCTGTTTTTT.

As for this clone: A read error may produce the germline difference seen at one junction end. The genes are TRBV6-1 and TRBJ2-3; 10 bases match TRBD2. CDR1 and CDR2 from the germline V gene are MNHNS and SASEGT. This CDR3 contains 15 residues. CDR3 nucleotide sequence: TGTGCCAGCAGCGAAGGGGCTAGCGGGGGTAATACGCAGTATTTT. Translation gives CASSEGASGGNTQYF.